This record looks at one T cell receptor beta chain sequence and its context. The antigen remains unidentified. This sample is part of a study of cytomegalovirus exposure and HLA in healthy donors. Study-level background: In terms of ancestry, the Caucasian-associated cluster contained 75% to 85% of the approximately 400 genotyped donors.

Overall study results and limits: Upon later analysis, HLA-associated TCR beta chains proved more clonally expanded than other, equally common chains. The dataset shows that most TCR sequences were rare, while some public TCRs occurred in many donors.

V was clipped by 6 bases and J by 3 bases, with 15 bases between them. Germline CDR1 LNHDA, CDR2 SQIVND (reference sequence). The CDR3 consists of 15 residues. The PCR used 60 Vbeta and 13 Jbeta primers. Profiling relied on immunoSEQ multiplex PCR, and the TCRdb table lists in-frame clones only, not all of them. The table includes around 150,000 clones, roughly 85% detected once. This chain uses TRBV19 with TRBJ2-1; D is perhaps TRBD2 (6 bases). Sequencing used PBMCs. The receptor was derived from a man younger than 30 in good health and CMV-seropositive. The CDR3: CASRGPGLIYNEQFF. DNA of the CDR3: TGTGCCAGTAGAGGCCCGGGACTTATCTACAATGAGCAGTTCTTC.